This T cell receptor beta chain was retrieved from a study of monozygotic twins with inflammatory bowel disease. Study-wide findings and caveats: Patients got different immunosuppressive treatments, which may have made their repertoires more variable. Researchers were unable to tell different T cell subtypes apart.

Total RNA from whole blood was isolated with no T cell sorting. The CDR3 extends over 16 amino acids. Germline V lookup: CDR1 SGDLS, CDR2 YYNGEE. Per sample, reverse transcription was split into eight reactions. TCRdb re-analyzed the 5' RACE reads; it lists each CDR3 protein once, without DNA. The specimen's table records some 210,000 distinct CDR3 sequences. For this clonotype: Its matching antigen is unknown.

The TCR sequence derives from a human donor with ulcerative colitis or Crohn's disease, or a healthy co-twin of an affected twin (not recorded which). This chain joins TRBV9 and TRBJ1-4; TCRdb gives TRBD1 as the D gene, but with no DNA this cannot be confirmed. Material: blood. CDR3 loop: CASSEGVGTANEKLFF.